One and the same sample provided the 24 T cell receptor beta chains below, sequenced in a study of blood T cells in healthy people across ages. Sample-barcoded 5' priming and a J-beta primer mix drove a second PCR of roughly 6 to 12 cycles. Using its own MiXCR run on the 5' RACE reads, TCRdb lists one record per CDR3 protein. The data contain about 510,000 distinct CDR3 sequences, 25% to 35% of them singletons. Separately, the same data were catalogued under a study of T cells of mothers and their children.

The sample consisted of blood. The receptors derive from a boy aged 2-9 years in good health.

The gene calls are TRBV7-9 and TRBJ1-4; D gene unclear. Trimming removed 5 bases from V and 8 bases from J, with 15 bases in between. This CDR3 is built from 14 residues. Germline assignment: CDR1 SEHNR and CDR2 FQNEAQ (reference sequence). The CDR3 DNA reads as TGTGCCAGCAGCGCAGCAGTCGACACGGAAAAACTGTTTTTT. Its translation: CASSAAVDTEKLFF.

This clonotype was seen only once. J is TRBJ1-5 and V is TRBV24-1; TRBD1 matches 12 bases. The V gene end was trimmed by 8 bases and the J gene end by 1 base; junction bases not matched to a gene: 23. CDR3 length: 22 amino acids. In germline, CDR1 is KGHDR, CDR2 SFDVKD. CDR3 nucleotide sequence: TGTGCCACCACGTCAGACCATTTCTGGGACAGGGGGCGAGGGGAGAGCAATCAGCCCCAGCATTTT. Its translation: CATTSDHFWDRGRGESNQPQHF.

The chain links TRBV20-1 to TRBJ1-5; D gene unclear. Trimming shortened V by 3 bases and J by 0 bases, and 12 bases separated the two germline ends. The germline gives CDR1 DFQATT, CDR2 SNEGSKA (reference sequence). The CDR3 consists of 15 residues. The CDR3, as DNA: TGCAGTGCTAGGTCCGCAGTATATAGCAATCAGCCCCAGCATTTT. It translates to CSARSAVYSNQPQHF.

This clonotype showed up many times. The chain links TRBV18 to TRBJ2-2, with 10 bases lining up with TRBD2. V trimming: 8 bases; J trimming: 5 bases; junction bases outside the gene matches: 5. Germline V gene data show CDR1 as KGHSH and CDR2 as LQKENI. This CDR3 has 14 amino acids. DNA for the CDR3: TGTGCCAGCAGTCCTAGCGGGGGTACCGGGGAGCTGTTTTTT. Amino acids: CASSPSGGTGELFF.

This chain uses TRBV4-3 with TRBJ1-6; 7 nucleotides line up with TRBD1. In germline, CDR1 is LGHNA, CDR2 YSLEER. J gave up 7 bases and V 1 base, and 10 bases lay outside the gene matches. The CDR3 runs 17 residues. The CDR3 DNA sequence: TGCGCCAGCAGCCAAGGGACAGGAGCGCCAAGGAATTCACCCCTCCACTTT. Its translation: CASSQGTGAPRNSPLHF.

A few counts support this clonotype. The chain carries TRBV9 and TRBJ1-1, with 8 bases matching TRBD1. Germline loops: CDR1 SGDLS, CDR2 YYNGEE. This CDR3 is built from 15 residues. The V gene end was trimmed by 4 bases and the J gene end by 0 bases; junction bases not matched to a gene: 5. CDR3 sequence: CASSHRTGMNTEAFF. CDR3 DNA sequence: TGTGCCAGCAGCCATCGGACAGGGATGAACACTGAAGCTTTCTTT.

This clonotype turned up a few times. The V gene is TRBV29-1, the J gene TRBJ1-2, with TRBD1 matching 7 bases. The CDR3 is 14 amino acids. Germline lookup yields CDR1 SQVTM and CDR2 ANQGSEA. V lost 6 bases and J lost 0; bases outside the gene matches: 7. CDR3 region: CSVGRGTANYGYTF. In DNA, the CDR3 is TGCAGCGTGGGCAGGGGGACAGCTAACTATGGCTACACCTTC.

This chain links TRBV7-3 with TRBJ2-6; 7 positions match TRBD2. J was trimmed by 1 base and V by 1 base; bases with no gene match: 7. CDR1 and CDR2 from the germline V gene are SGHTA and FQGTGA. CDR3 length: 18 residues. The CDR3 region is CASSLMSGGMSGANVLTF. The CDR3 coding sequence is TGTGCCAGCAGCTTAATGTCGGGGGGAATGTCTGGGGCCAACGTCCTGACTTTC. Filled out from reference TRBV7-3 and TRBJ2-6, the complete variable domain reads GAGVSQTPSNKVTEKGKYVELRCDPISGHTALYWYRQSLGQGPEFLIYFQGTGAADDSGLPNDRFFAVRPEGSVSTLKIQRTERGDSAVYLCASSLMSGGMSGANVLTFGAGSRLTVL.

A few counts support this clonotype. The chain combines TRBV5-1 with TRBJ1-1; 10 positions agree with TRBD1. The CDR3 sequence is 16 residues long. Per the germline V gene, CDR1 is SGHRS and CDR2 is YFSETQ. With 2 bases clipped from V and 6 bases from J, the junction kept 10 bases outside the gene matches. The CDR3 DNA is TGCGCCAGCAGCTTCACGGGACAGGGGACAGGCGCTGAAGCTTTCTTT. Amino acids: CASSFTGQGTGAEAFF.

The gene calls are TRBV29-1 and TRBJ2-2; D may be TRBD1 (6 bases). The CDR3 has 14 amino acids. Trimming took 4 bases from V and 6 from J, leaving 15 bases between them. Germline loops: CDR1 SQVTM, CDR2 ANQGSEA. CDR3 protein: CSVVNSQGSGELFF. In DNA, the CDR3 is TGCAGCGTTGTCAATAGCCAGGGGTCCGGGGAGCTGTTTTTT.

A few counts support this clonotype. The chain links TRBV20-1 to TRBJ2-4; TRBD2 is a possible D gene (5 bases). V shed 3 bases and J shed 2 bases, with 8 bases lying between them. The germline V gene has CDR1 DFQATT and CDR2 SNEGSKA (reference sequence). The CDR3 is 13 amino acids. The CDR3 DNA sequence: TGCAGTGCTAGTTGGGAGTCCAAAAACATTCAGTACTTC. Its translation is CSASWESKNIQYF.

This clonotype was detected a few times. The J gene is TRBJ2-5, the V gene TRBV7-2, with TRBD2 matching over 8 bases. Germline loops: CDR1 SGHTA, CDR2 FQGNSA. The CDR3 is made up of 16 amino acids. With 5 bases clipped from V and 3 bases from J, the junction kept 11 bases outside the gene matches. CDR3: CASSPGTSGFEETQYF. The CDR3 region has the DNA TGTGCCAGCAGCCCCGGGACTAGTGGGTTCGAAGAGACCCAGTACTTC.

This clonotype was counted only a few times. A junction boundary mismatches the germline segment, possibly from a read error. V is TRBV12-3 or TRBV12-4 and J is TRBJ2-5; D may correspond to TRBD1 or TRBD2 (5 bases each). This CDR3 has 13 residues. The CDR3 loop is CASTLNLRGTRYF. The CDR3 region has the DNA TGTGCCAGCACCCTGAACCTTCGAGGGACCCGGTACTTC.

This chain joins TRBV2 and TRBJ2-4; D call uncertain. The V gene's germline CDR1 is SNHLY and CDR2 FYNNEI. Trimming took 2 bases from V and 0 from J, leaving 8 bases between them. The CDR3 runs to 15 residues. This chain's CDR3 is CASSEFWVAKNIQYF. CDR3 bases: TGTGCCAGCAGTGAATTCTGGGTAGCCAAAAACATTCAGTACTTC. Drawing the rest from reference TRBV2 and TRBJ2-4, the complete variable domain is EPEVTQTPSHQVTQMGQEVILRCVPISNHLYFYWYRQILGQKVEFLVSFYNNEISEKSEIFDDQFSVERPDGSNFTLKIRSTKLEDSAMYFCASSEFWVAKNIQYFGAGTRLSVL.

The chain has TRBV7-2 and TRBJ2-2; tentatively, D is TRBD1 or TRBD2 (5 bases each). The CDR3 runs 13 residues. Per germline, CDR1 SGHTA and CDR2 FQGNSA. V gave up 8 bases and J gave up 4 bases, with 11 bases separating them. For the CDR3, the DNA is TGTGCCAGCGCCAGGGCGGGCACCGGGGAGCTGTTTTTT. It yields the protein CASARAGTGELFF.

There are a few counts of this clonotype. The V call is TRBV20-1, the J call TRBJ2-7; no reliable D call. There are 12 residues in the CDR3. Germline CDR1 DFQATT, CDR2 SNEGSKA (reference sequence). Trimming stripped 3 bases from V and 5 bases from J, with 11 bases between. The CDR3 loop reads CSARVGRDEQYF. The CDR3 DNA follows: TGCAGTGCTAGGGTCGGTAGGGACGAGCAGTACTTC.

The V and J genes are TRBV4-1 and TRBJ2-4; D might be TRBD1 or TRBD2, each matching 6 bases. Trimming cost V 0 bases and J 1 base, with 13 bases left between them. The CDR3 is 17 amino acids. Per germline, CDR1 MGHRA and CDR2 YSYEKL. CDR3 in DNA: TGCGCCAGCAGCCAAGATCCGGGGGCGAGGGCCAAAAACATTCAGTACTTC. Its translation: CASSQDPGARAKNIQYF.

V gene TRBV6-6 combines with J gene TRBJ1-2, with TRBD1 identical over 8 bases. Trimming at V came to 6 bases and at J to 3 bases, leaving 6 bases not matched to a gene. The CDR3 runs to 14 residues. From germline, CDR1 is MNHNY and CDR2 SVGAGI (reference sequence). CDR3 in amino acids: CASSPAGGDYGYTF. CDR3 DNA sequence: TGTGCCAGCAGCCCCGCAGGGGGCGACTATGGCTACACCTTC.

This clonotype came up a few times. This sequence joins TRBV7-9 and TRBJ1-2, with 12 bases aligning to TRBD1. CDR3 length equals 17 residues. The J segment lost 4 bases and the V segment lost 0 bases, leaving 6 bases of the junction unmatched. Germline CDR1 reads SEHNR; CDR2 reads FQNEAQ (reference sequence). CDR3 residues: CASSLARDRGPSYGYTF. As DNA, the CDR3 is TGTGCCAGCAGCTTAGCGCGGGACAGGGGGCCCAGCTATGGCTACACCTTC.

DNA for the CDR3: TGCAGTGCTAGAGATGTGGCAGCTAATGAAAAACTGTTTTTT. This encodes CSARDVAANEKLFF. The rearrangement joins TRBV20-1 to TRBJ1-4; no definite D call. V was shortened by 0 bases and J by 3 bases, with 8 bases between the two germline ends. Per the germline V gene, CDR1 is DFQATT and CDR2 is SNEGSKA (reference sequence). The CDR3 has 14 residues.

V and J are TRBV5-1 and TRBJ2-7; 7 bases align to TRBD1. The J call is in doubt because the DNA end fits TRBJ2-1 better. This CDR3 spans 15 amino acids. CDR1 is SGHRS, CDR2 YFSETQ, per germline. For the CDR3, the DNA is TGCGCCAGCAGCGTGGGGGACAGCTATGCCAATGAGCAGTTCTTC. Its protein product is CASSVGDSYANEQFF.

This clonotype turned up a few times. The V gene is TRBV12-3 or TRBV12-4, the J gene TRBJ1-2; 8 bases fit TRBD1. The V and J ends lost 5 bases and 8 bases, in that order; junction bases with no gene match: 7. CDR3 size: 13 residues. In nucleotides, the CDR3 is TGTGCCAGCAGTCACAGGGGGGGCGAGGGCTACACCTTC. Translation gives CASSHRGGEGYTF.

The CDR3 region is CASSLDGGYTF. CDR3 nucleotides: TGCGCCAGCAGCTTGGACGGGGGCTACACCTTC. This chain connects TRBV5-1 to TRBJ1-2; D remains unclear. CDR3 length equals 11 residues. V was cut by 0 bases and J by 8 bases, with 5 bases left in between. Germline lookup yields CDR1 SGHRS and CDR2 YFSETQ.

This clonotype occurred a few times. This chain connects TRBV9 to TRBJ2-6; 8 bases match TRBD2. From germline, CDR1 is SGDLS and CDR2 YYNGEE. The CDR3 totals 18 residues. V lost 5 bases and J lost 0; bases outside the gene matches: 10. The CDR3 loop is CASSAGGGATSGANVLTF. The CDR3 DNA follows: TGTGCCAGCAGTGCGGGAGGTGGCGCCACCTCTGGGGCCAACGTCCTGACTTTC.